This entry describes one T cell receptor (beta chain). Its specificity is not known. The investigators split CD4+ cells into a CD45RA+ naive subset and a CD45RA-negative memory subset. The data were obtained in a study of shared clonotypes between healthy human individuals. Study observations and caveats: The sole specimen, blood, was sampled, and tissue repertoires likely differ.

When replicate PCRs were run on sorted subsets, they used 200 to 250 ng DNA, 28,000 or so T cell genomes. Authors' analysis steps: From ImmunoSEQ came sequences covering only the junction and carrying no quality scores, so filtering differed. The assay was immunoSEQ multiplex PCR, and TCRdb's table has in-frame clones only and misses some. V, J and clone size are those of that table, while D and trimming were read from the DNA. The repertoire includes 2.3 million or so clones, more than 80% of them detected once, and around 0.4% sits in the top ten. J gave up 3 bases and V 0 bases, and 8 bases lay outside the gene matches. The CDR3 loop spans 17 amino acids. Looked up from germline, CDR1 is MNHNS and CDR2 is SASEGT.

Sequenced input: naive CD4+ T cells from PBMCs. Subset indicated: CD45RA+ positively selected. The source of this sequence is a man younger than 35 in good health. Some clones in this sample may be carry-over from other donors' samples. This chain connects TRBV6-1 to TRBJ2-1, with 7 bases that match TRBD1. DNA of the CDR3: TGTGCCAGCAGTGAAGCCCAAGCTGGACAGGTCTACAATGAGCAGTTCTTC. This sequence encodes CASSEAQAGQVYNEQFF.